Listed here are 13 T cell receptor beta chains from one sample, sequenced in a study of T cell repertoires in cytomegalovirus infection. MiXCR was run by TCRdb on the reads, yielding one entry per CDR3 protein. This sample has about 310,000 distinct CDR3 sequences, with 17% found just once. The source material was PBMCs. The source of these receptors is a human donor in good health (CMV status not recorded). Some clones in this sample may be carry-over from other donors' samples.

The CDR3 DNA follows: TGTGCCAGCAGCTTTTGGGAGAGCACTGAAGCTTTCTTT. Amino acids: CASSFWESTEAFF. The V gene is TRBV5-5, the J gene TRBJ1-1; no firm D call. With 2 bases removed from V and 4 bases from J, the gap between germline ends came to 9 bases. Germline CDR1 and CDR2: SGHKS and YYEKEE (reference sequence). The CDR3 totals 13 residues.

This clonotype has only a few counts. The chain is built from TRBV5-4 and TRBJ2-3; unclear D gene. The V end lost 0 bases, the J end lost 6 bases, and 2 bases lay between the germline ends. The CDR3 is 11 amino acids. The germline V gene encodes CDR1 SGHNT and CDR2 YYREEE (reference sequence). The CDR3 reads CASSLDDTQYF. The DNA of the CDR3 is TGTGCCAGCAGCTTGGATGATACGCAGTATTTT.

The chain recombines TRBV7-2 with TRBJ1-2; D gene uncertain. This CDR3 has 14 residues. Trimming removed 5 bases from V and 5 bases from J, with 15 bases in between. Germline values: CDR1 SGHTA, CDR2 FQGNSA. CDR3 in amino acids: CASSRSLQVYGYTF. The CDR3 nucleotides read TGTGCCAGCAGCCGGTCACTACAAGTATATGGCTACACCTTC.

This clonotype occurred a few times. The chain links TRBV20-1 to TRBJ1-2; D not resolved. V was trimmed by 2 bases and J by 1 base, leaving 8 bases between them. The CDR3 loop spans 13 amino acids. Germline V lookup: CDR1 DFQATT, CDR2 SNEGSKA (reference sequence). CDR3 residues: CSARNSFNYGYTF. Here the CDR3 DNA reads TGCAGTGCTAGAAATAGCTTTAACTATGGCTACACCTTC.

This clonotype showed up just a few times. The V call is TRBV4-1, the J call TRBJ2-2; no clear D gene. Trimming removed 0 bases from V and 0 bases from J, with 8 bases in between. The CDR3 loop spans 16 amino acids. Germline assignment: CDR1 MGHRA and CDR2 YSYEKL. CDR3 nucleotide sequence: TGCGCCAGCAGCCAAGAAGGCAGCGCGAACACCGGGGAGCTGTTTTTT. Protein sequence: CASSQEGSANTGELFF.

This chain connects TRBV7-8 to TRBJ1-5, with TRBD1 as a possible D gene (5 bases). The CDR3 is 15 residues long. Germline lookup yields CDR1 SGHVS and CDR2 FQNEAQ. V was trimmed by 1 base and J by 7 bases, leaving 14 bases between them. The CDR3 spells CASSLGVTGDQPQHF. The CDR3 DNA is TGTGCCAGCAGCTTAGGGGTTACAGGAGACCAGCCCCAGCATTTT.

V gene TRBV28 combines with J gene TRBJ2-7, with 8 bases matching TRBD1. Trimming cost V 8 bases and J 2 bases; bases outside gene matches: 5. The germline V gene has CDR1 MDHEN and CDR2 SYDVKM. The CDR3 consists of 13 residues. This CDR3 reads CASSGQGPYEQYF. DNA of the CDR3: TGTGCCAGCTCCGGACAGGGCCCCTACGAGCAGTACTTC.

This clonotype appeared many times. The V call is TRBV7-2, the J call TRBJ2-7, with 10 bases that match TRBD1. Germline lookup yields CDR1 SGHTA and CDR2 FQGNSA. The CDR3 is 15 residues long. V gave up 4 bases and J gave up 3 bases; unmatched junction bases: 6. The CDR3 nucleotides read TGTGCCAGCAGCTCAACAGGACAGGGGGTCTACGAGCAGTACTTC. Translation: CASSSTGQGVYEQYF.

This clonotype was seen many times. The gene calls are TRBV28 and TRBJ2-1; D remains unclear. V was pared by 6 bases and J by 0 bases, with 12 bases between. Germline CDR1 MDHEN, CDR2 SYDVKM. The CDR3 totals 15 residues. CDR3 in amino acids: CASRDRASSYNEQFF. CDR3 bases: TGTGCCAGCAGAGATAGGGCGAGCTCCTACAATGAGCAGTTCTTC.

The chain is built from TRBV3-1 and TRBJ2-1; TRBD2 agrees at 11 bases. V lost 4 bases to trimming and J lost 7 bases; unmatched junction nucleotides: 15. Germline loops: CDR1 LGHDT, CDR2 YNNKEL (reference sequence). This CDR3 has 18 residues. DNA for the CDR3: TGTGCCAGCAGCCGAATCTCTTCCCTAGCGGGGGGCAGGAATGAGCAGTTCTTC. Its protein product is CASSRISSLAGGRNEQFF.

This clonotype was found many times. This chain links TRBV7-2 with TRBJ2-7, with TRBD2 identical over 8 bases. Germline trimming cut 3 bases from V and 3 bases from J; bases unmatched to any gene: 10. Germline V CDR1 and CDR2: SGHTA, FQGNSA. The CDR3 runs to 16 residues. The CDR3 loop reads CASSFEGGGHFYEQYF. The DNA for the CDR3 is TGTGCCAGCAGCTTTGAGGGCGGGGGGCACTTCTACGAGCAGTACTTC.

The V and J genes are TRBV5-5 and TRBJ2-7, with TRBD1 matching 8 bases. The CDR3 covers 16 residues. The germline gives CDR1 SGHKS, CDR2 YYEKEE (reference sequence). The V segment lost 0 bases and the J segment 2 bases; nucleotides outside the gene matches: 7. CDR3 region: CASSLDGQGLPYEQYF. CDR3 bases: TGTGCCAGCAGCTTGGATGGACAGGGACTTCCCTACGAGCAGTACTTC.

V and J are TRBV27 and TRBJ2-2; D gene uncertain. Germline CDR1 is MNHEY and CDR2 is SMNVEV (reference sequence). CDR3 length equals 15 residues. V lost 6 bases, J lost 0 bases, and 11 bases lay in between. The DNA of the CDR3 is TGTGCCAGCAGGCCGACCCGTACGAACACCGGGGAGCTGTTTTTT. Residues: CASRPTRTNTGELFF.